Listed here are 4 T cell receptor beta chains from one sample, sequenced in a study of T cells in Graves' hyperthyroidism and ophthalmopathy. The TCR beta CDR3 regions underwent amplification using RNA transcripts as the source. When the TCR CDR3 underwent first-round RT-PCR, the HTBI primer set was used. TCRdb analysed the multiplex PCR reads with MiXCR anew, one entry per CDR3 protein. The sample lists roughly 500,000 distinct CDR3 sequences; around 46% were seen once. The specimen was peripheral blood or thyroid tissue (not recorded which). The receptors were gathered from an adult woman with Graves' disease, either hyperthyroidism or ophthalmopathy (not recorded which).

This chain links TRBV2 with TRBJ2-5; tentatively, D is TRBD1 or TRBD2 (5 bases each). Germline V gene sequence: CDR1 SNHLY, CDR2 FYNNEI. V lost 11 bases, J lost 2 bases, and 15 bases lay in between. The CDR3 is 13 amino acids. This CDR3 reads CAGQRGRQETQYF. For the CDR3, the DNA is TGTGCCGGACAACGCGGGCGTCAAGAGACCCAGTACTTC.

The V gene is TRBV7-9, the J gene TRBJ2-5, with D maybe TRBD1 (7 bases). This CDR3 comprises 16 residues. In germline, CDR1 is SEHNR, CDR2 FQNEAQ (reference sequence). Trimming removed 0 bases from V and 2 bases from J, with 13 bases in between. CDR3 loop: CASSLARDSPQETQYF. CDR3 coding DNA: TGTGCCAGCAGCTTAGCGCGGGACAGCCCACAAGAGACCCAGTACTTC.

This clonotype was seen many times. This chain connects TRBV30 to TRBJ1-1, with no clear D. This CDR3 spans 13 amino acids. From germline, CDR1 is GTSNPN and CDR2 SVGIG (reference sequence). Trimming cost V 0 bases and J 0 bases, with 5 bases left between them. In nucleotides, the CDR3 is TGTGCCTGGAGTGTAGGATTGAACACTGAAGCTTTCTTT. Its translation: CAWSVGLNTEAFF.

The genes are TRBV20-1 and TRBJ2-1; TRBD2 might be the D (6 bases). CDR1 DFQATT and CDR2 SNEGSKA come from the germline V gene (reference sequence). The CDR3 contains 14 residues. V lost 1 base and J lost 8, with 15 bases in between. The CDR3: CSARAGAGFYEQFF. The CDR3 DNA is TGCAGTGCTAGAGCGGGAGCCGGTTTTTATGAGCAGTTCTTC.